The 18 T cell receptor beta chains in this list originate from one sample, sequenced in a study of blood T cell repertoires in COVID-19. TCRdb's table, derived via immunoSEQ multiplex PCR, lists solely in-frame clones and lacks some. The top ten clones hold 4.5% to 6% of a sample with 45,000 to 65,000 clones, roughly nine tenths of them seen once. Sequenced: peripheral blood. Source of these receptors: a man in his 60s with active COVID-19.

The rearrangement joins TRBV5-1 to TRBJ1-1; D unresolved. The CDR3 is 14 residues long. Germline V lookup: CDR1 SGHRS, CDR2 YFSETQ. V dropped 3 bases and J dropped 0 bases, with 9 bases sitting between them. The CDR3 nucleotides are TGCGCCAGCAGCTGGGCCGGGATGAACACTGAAGCTTTCTTT. It codes for CASSWAGMNTEAFF.

The chain recombines TRBV7-3 with TRBJ2-1, with 11 bases that match TRBD2. The CDR3 is made up of 16 amino acids. V gave up 0 bases and J gave up 4 bases; unmatched junction bases: 2. Germline V gene sequence: CDR1 SGHTA, CDR2 FQGTGA. The CDR3 DNA sequence: TGTGCCAGCAGCTTAACGGGACTAGCGGTGTACAATGAGCAGTTCTTC. Protein: CASSLTGLAVYNEQFF.

The chain couples TRBV29-1 to TRBJ1-1; the D is unclear. This CDR3 is 14 amino acids long. CDR1 and CDR2 from the germline V gene are SQVTM and ANQGSEA. V was cut by 4 bases and J by 1 base, with 13 bases left in between. The CDR3 sequence is CSVAKGVGNTEAFF. The CDR3 nucleotides are TGCAGCGTTGCCAAGGGAGTGGGGAACACTGAAGCTTTCTTT.

The chain is built from TRBV6-1 and TRBJ1-5; no clear D. There are 12 residues in the CDR3. CDR1 and CDR2 from the germline V gene are MNHNS and SASEGT. Trimming removed 1 base at V and 9 bases at J, with 7 bases between. The CDR3 protein is CASSEEPRPQHF. The CDR3 DNA sequence: TGTGCCAGCAGTGAAGAGCCACGGCCCCAGCATTTT.

V gene TRBV5-5 combines with J gene TRBJ2-5, with D possibly being TRBD1 (6 bases). The length of the CDR3 is 15 residues. The germline V and J ends were trimmed by 4 bases and 4 bases, with 17 bases remaining between them. Germline V CDR1 and CDR2: SGHKS, YYEKEE (reference sequence). The CDR3 spells CASSPLGGGGETQYF. The CDR3 coding sequence is TGTGCCAGCAGCCCATTAGGGGGTGGCGGAGAGACCCAGTACTTC.

In its sample, this clone was seen once. This chain uses TRBV7-2 with TRBJ2-1, with a weak D call TRBD1 (5 bases). Per the germline V gene, CDR1 is SGHTA and CDR2 is FQGNSA. The germline V and J ends were trimmed by 4 bases and 9 bases, with 10 bases remaining between them. CDR3 size: 12 residues. CDR3 sequence: CASSSQGGEQFF. The CDR3 DNA reads as TGTGCCAGCAGCTCGCAGGGTGGTGAGCAGTTCTTC.

The chain couples TRBV6-6 to TRBJ2-1; no clear D. V dropped 8 bases and J dropped 5 bases, with 7 bases sitting between them. Germline CDR1 and CDR2: MNHNY and SVGAGI (reference sequence). The CDR3 is 11 residues long. The CDR3, as DNA: TGTGCCAGCGTGAGTAACAATGAGCAGTTCTTC. Protein sequence: CASVSNNEQFF.

This clone was recorded once. In nucleotides, the CDR3 is TGTGCCAGCAGCAGCACTGGCTCCTACGAGCAGTACTTC. It is translated as CASSSTGSYEQYF. The chain combines TRBV5-5 with TRBJ2-7; no definite D call. The CDR3 runs to 13 residues. V shed 4 bases and J shed 0 bases, with 8 bases lying between them. The germline V gene encodes CDR1 SGHKS and CDR2 YYEKEE (reference sequence).

The chain combines TRBV6-2 or TRBV6-3 with TRBJ2-1, with no clear D. Per germline, CDR1 MNHEY and CDR2 SVGEGT. Trimming cost V 6 bases and J 2 bases, with 17 bases left between them. This CDR3 has 16 residues. The CDR3 coding sequence is TGTGCCAGCAGCGCCCGCGGCCCAAGCCCCTACAATGAGCAGTTCTTC. As protein: CASSARGPSPYNEQFF.

The CDR3 spells CASTQGGSGNQPQHF. CDR3 in DNA: TGTGCCAGCACGCAGGGGGGTTCTGGCAATCAGCCCCAGCATTTT. The V gene is TRBV28, the J gene TRBJ1-5; 7 nucleotides match TRBD1. J gave up 2 bases and V 7 bases, and 8 bases lay outside the gene matches. The CDR3 runs to 15 residues. The germline V gene encodes CDR1 MDHEN and CDR2 SYDVKM.

This clone was found once. The rearrangement uses TRBV6-2 or TRBV6-3 and TRBJ2-1; maybe TRBD2 (6 bases). The V gene's germline CDR1 is MNHEY and CDR2 SVGEGT. V dropped 6 bases and J dropped 4 bases, with 13 bases sitting between them. The CDR3 extends over 14 amino acids. CDR3 in DNA: TGTGCCAGCAGCGATCGGGCGGGGTACAATGAGCAGTTCTTC. This sequence encodes CASSDRAGYNEQFF.

This chain links TRBV9 with TRBJ2-5; possible D gene TRBD1, 5 bases. Deletions cut 2 bases from V and 6 bases from J, with 11 bases between. The CDR3 has 13 amino acids. Germline values: CDR1 SGDLS, CDR2 YYNGEE. CDR3 in DNA: TGTGCCAGCAGCGTCGACAGTGCAAAGACCCAGTACTTC. Translated: CASSVDSAKTQYF.

This chain uses TRBV11-1 with TRBJ2-1, with 7 bases fitting TRBD2. J was trimmed by 8 bases and V by 2 bases; bases with no gene match: 12. Germline V CDR1 and CDR2: SGHAT, FQDESV (reference sequence). CDR3 size: 16 residues. CDR3 sequence: CASSLLRGSGSHEQFF. Written as DNA, the CDR3 is TGTGCCAGCAGCTTATTACGCGGGAGCGGGTCCCATGAGCAGTTCTTC.

The genes are TRBV5-8 and TRBJ2-7; the D is unclear. This CDR3 comprises 15 residues. Germline V gives CDR1 SGHTS, CDR2 YDEGEE. The V and J ends lost 1 base and 0 bases respectively, with 11 bases between them. CDR3 nucleotides: TGTGCCAGCAGCTTGCCTTGGCCCGACTCCTACGAGCAGTACTTC. It encodes CASSLPWPDSYEQYF.

This clone has a single count. V usage is TRBV29-1 and J usage is TRBJ1-1, with D possibly matching TRBD1 (6 bases). The CDR3 spans 15 residues. With 4 bases removed from V and 0 bases from J, the gap between germline ends came to 15 bases. Germline assignment: CDR1 SQVTM and CDR2 ANQGSEA. CDR3 sequence (DNA): TGCAGCGTTGCCCCCATGGACAGATTGAACACTGAAGCTTTCTTT. Translating it yields CSVAPMDRLNTEAFF.

The chain has TRBV28 and TRBJ2-3, with 10 bases aligning to TRBD1. This CDR3 has 16 amino acids. The germline gives CDR1 MDHEN, CDR2 SYDVKM. V lost 7 bases and J lost 2; bases outside the gene matches: 9. CDR3 DNA: TGTGCCAGCAACCCTCCGGGACAGGGGCTCACAGATACGCAGTATTTT. It encodes CASNPPGQGLTDTQYF.

This clone was detected once. The genes are TRBV28 and TRBJ1-3, with D perhaps TRBD1 (6 bases). CDR1 and CDR2 from the germline V gene are MDHEN and SYDVKM. V shed 5 bases and J shed 4 bases, with 12 bases lying between them. The CDR3 is made up of 14 amino acids. CDR3 amino acids: CASSDWGHGNTIYF. In nucleotides, the CDR3 is TGTGCCAGCAGTGACTGGGGGCACGGAAACACCATATATTTT.

The sample holds one count of this clone. The CDR3 nucleotides are TGTGCCAGCAACCCACAGGGACAAGAGACCCAGTACTTC. Its protein is CASNPQGQETQYF. V is TRBV12-3 or TRBV12-4 and J is TRBJ2-5; perhaps TRBD1 as D (6 bases). The CDR3 is 13 amino acids. V was trimmed by 7 bases and J by 2 bases, leaving 11 bases between them.